These 6 T cell receptor beta chains originate from one sample sequenced in a study of blood T cell repertoires in COVID-19. TCRdb's copy holds only in-frame clones and misses some; the assay was immunoSEQ multiplex PCR. The repertoire holds 65,000 to 90,000 clones, with about 91% as singletons. Sequencing was performed on peripheral blood. Every receptor here comes from a woman of 80 years or more with acute or convalescent COVID-19.

The chain is built from TRBV5-1 and TRBJ2-1; 11 bases are a match to TRBD2. The CDR3 is made up of 15 amino acids. Trimming took 6 bases from V and 7 from J; bases not matched to a gene: 9. The germline V gene has CDR1 SGHRS and CDR2 YFSETQ. CDR3 in amino acids: CASNGFASGGNEQFF. The CDR3 coding sequence is TGCGCCAGCAATGGGTTCGCTAGCGGGGGGAATGAGCAGTTCTTC.

The V and J genes are TRBV5-1 and TRBJ2-7; 12 bases align to TRBD1. Per the germline V gene, CDR1 is SGHRS and CDR2 is YFSETQ. Germline trimming cut 4 bases from V and 1 base from J; bases unmatched to any gene: 15. CDR3 length: 19 amino acids. CDR3 amino acids: CASSGKKGQGAGFSYEQYF. CDR3 sequence (DNA): TGCGCCAGCAGCGGGAAAAAGGGACAGGGGGCTGGATTTTCCTACGAGCAGTACTTC.

The V gene is TRBV14, the J gene TRBJ2-7, with TRBD1 matching over 8 bases. Trimming took 5 bases from V and 6 from J; bases not matched to a gene: 9. The CDR3 length is 14 residues. Germline V gives CDR1 SGHDN, CDR2 FVKESK. The CDR3 spells CASSWTGRMGEQYF. The CDR3 nucleotides are TGTGCCAGCAGCTGGACAGGGAGAATGGGCGAGCAGTACTTC.

The gene calls are TRBV5-1 and TRBJ1-2, with TRBD1 matching 7 bases. Unmatched junction bases numbered 5, after V lost 6 bases and J lost 0 bases. The CDR3 consists of 14 residues. Germline CDR1 SGHRS, CDR2 YFSETQ. CDR3 sequence (DNA): TGCGCCAGCACGCGAGGGACAGCTAACTATGGCTACACCTTC. Its translation is CASTRGTANYGYTF.

This clone occurred a few times. Sequence at one end of the junction differs from germline and may be a read error. The chain is built from TRBV7-7 and TRBJ2-7, with 10 positions matching TRBD1. Germline V gene sequence: CDR1 SSHAT, CDR2 FNYEAQ (reference sequence). The CDR3 consists of 17 residues. As DNA, the CDR3 is TGTGCTAGCAGCTTAGCCCCCATGGGGACAGGGGCCCACGAGCAGTACTTC. It yields the protein CASSLAPMGTGAHEQYF.

DNA of the CDR3: TGTGCCAGCAGCGTAGGCGGACTCCACACAGATACGCAGTATTTT. Its translation is CASSVGGLHTDTQYF. The chain has TRBV9 and TRBJ2-3; maybe TRBD2 (5 bases). V dropped 0 bases and J dropped 2 bases, with 10 bases sitting between them. Germline V gene data show CDR1 as SGDLS and CDR2 as YYNGEE. The CDR3 consists of 15 residues.